Reported below is one T cell receptor (beta chain). What it binds is unknown. It was with 60 Vbeta and 13 Jbeta primers that the PCR ran. Measured with immunoSEQ multiplex PCR; TCRdb has only the in-frame clones, and not every one. The repertoire holds about 170,000 clones, around 83% seen once, with around 2.1% in the top ten. The V and J ends lost 0 bases and 7 bases respectively, with 11 bases between them. This CDR3 spans 14 amino acids. The germline gives CDR1 SGHRS, CDR2 YFSETQ. This specimen belongs to a study of cytomegalovirus exposure and HLA in healthy donors. Donors in the study were healthy people who gave bone marrow. Regarding the study as a whole: Productive rates of about 87% or about 30% were seen for most TCR beta V segments in an earlier analysis. In a later analysis, productive TCRs from donors in an Asian-associated ancestry cluster reportedly carried fewer N-insertions than the cohort mean.

The genes are TRBV5-1 and TRBJ2-1; maybe TRBD2 (6 bases). The receptor was isolated from a man aged 18-30 years in good health and CMV-seropositive. Source material: PBMCs. CDR3 sequence reads: CASSLGDSGNEQFF. CDR3 in DNA: TGCGCCAGCAGCTTGGGAGACAGCGGGAATGAGCAGTTCTTC.